This paragraph reports one TCR beta chain. The sample originates from a study of tumour-infiltrating T cells in Burkitt lymphoma. On the study more broadly: Survival, overall and progression-free, tracked with productive clonality.

Profiled with immunoSEQ multiplex PCR; TCRdb holds only in-frame clones, not every one. The table has around 14,000 clones, around 75% seen once. Trimming shortened V by 0 bases and J by 8 bases, and 14 bases separated the two germline ends. The germline V gene has CDR1 SGDLS and CDR2 YYNGEE. The CDR3 runs 14 residues. Sequencing used tumor tissue. This chain uses TRBV9 with TRBJ1-2; D is possibly TRBD1 (5 bases). The receptor was isolated from a human donor with diffuse large B-cell lymphoma. The CDR3 sequence is CASSVAPEKGGYTF. The CDR3 DNA reads TGTGCCAGCAGCGTAGCTCCCGAAAAGGGGGGCTACACCTTC.